This entry lists 26 T cell receptor beta chains sequenced from one sample in a study of T cells in Graves' hyperthyroidism and ophthalmopathy. Researchers took RNA transcripts and amplified the TCR beta CDR3 regions from them. A set of HTBI primers served as the primers for a first-round RT-PCR of the TCR CDR3. TCRdb independently ran MiXCR on the multiplex PCR reads; one entry per CDR3 protein. This table has roughly 520,000 distinct CDR3 sequences, roughly 24% appearing once. The sequencing sample was made of blood. The origin of the receptors is a woman younger than 45 with Graves' ophthalmopathy.

This clonotype has more than one count but fewer than ten. V and J are TRBV10-3 and TRBJ2-7; 8 nucleotides agree with TRBD2. CDR3 length equals 14 residues. Germline lookup yields CDR1 ENHRY and CDR2 SYGVKD. V shed 9 bases, J shed 0 bases, and the junction held 7 bases outside the gene matches. For the CDR3, the DNA is TGTGCCATAAAACAAGCGGGGGCCTCCTACGAGCAGTACTTC. It codes for CAIKQAGASYEQYF.

The chain couples TRBV2 to TRBJ1-5, with 8 nucleotides matching TRBD1. Germline CDR1 SNHLY, CDR2 FYNNEI. V was clipped by 6 bases and J by 6 bases; unmatched bases: 10. The CDR3 covers 15 residues. DNA for the CDR3: TGTGCCAGCAGGACAGACAGGGGTTTGGGTCAGCCCCAGCATTTT. Its protein product is CASRTDRGLGQPQHF.

This clonotype has at least ten counts. The chain joins TRBV2 to TRBJ1-1; 7 nucleotides line up with TRBD1. Looked up from germline, CDR1 is SNHLY and CDR2 is FYNNEI. The length of the CDR3 is 15 residues. The junction had 8 bases not matched to a gene; V was cut back by 6 bases and J by 1 base. The CDR3 protein is CASRLDRAGNTEAFF. CDR3 bases: TGTGCCAGCAGGCTAGACAGGGCGGGGAACACTGAAGCTTTCTTT. Supplemented by reference TRBV2 and TRBJ1-1, the full variable domain reads EPEVTQTPSHQVTQMGQEVILRCVPISNHLYFYWYRQILGQKVEFLVSFYNNEISEKSEIFDDQFSVERPDGSNFTLKIRSTKLEDSAMYFCASRLDRAGNTEAFFGQGTRLTVV.

This clonotype was recorded many times. The chain recombines TRBV10-3 with TRBJ1-2; 7 nucleotides agree with TRBD1. The junction had 6 bases not matched to a gene; V was cut back by 8 bases and J by 3 bases. Germline CDR1 and CDR2: ENHRY and SYGVKD. There are 13 residues in the CDR3. The CDR3 is CAIRQGLDYGYTF. The CDR3 DNA follows: TGTGCCATCCGACAGGGATTAGACTATGGCTACACCTTC.

Only a few counts were recorded for this clonotype. The chain links TRBV14 to TRBJ2-2; 12 nucleotides line up with TRBD2. CDR1 and CDR2 (germline): SGHDN, FVKESK. Trimming cost V 5 bases and J 5 bases; bases outside gene matches: 9. This CDR3 has 17 residues. The chain's CDR3 is CASSKTLAGGPTGELFF. Written as DNA, the CDR3 is TGTGCCAGCAGCAAAACCCTAGCGGGGGGGCCGACCGGGGAGCTGTTTTTT.

This clonotype was seen ten or more times. The gene calls are TRBV7-3 and TRBJ2-5; TRBD2 might be the D (6 bases). V lost 1 base and J 3 bases, leaving 12 bases between the germline ends. Germline V lookup: CDR1 SGHTA, CDR2 FQGTGA. The CDR3 spans 15 residues. In DNA, the CDR3 is TGTGCCAGCAGCTTAATGGGTAGGGAGGAAGAGACCCAGTACTTC. This translates into CASSLMGREEETQYF.

There are many counts of this clonotype. J is TRBJ1-3 and V is TRBV20-1; TRBD1 is a possible D gene (6 bases). From germline, CDR1 is DFQATT and CDR2 SNEGSKA (reference sequence). This CDR3 is built from 12 residues. Trimming removed 4 bases from V and 4 bases from J, with 8 bases in between. As DNA, the CDR3 is TGCAGTGCTACCCAGGGGGGAAACACCATATATTTT. Residues: CSATQGGNTIYF.

This clonotype was detected ten times or more. The gene calls are TRBV7-9 and TRBJ1-2; D is uncertain. The CDR3 length is 13 residues. Deletions cut 2 bases from V and 8 bases from J, with 12 bases between. The V gene's germline CDR1 is SEHNR and CDR2 FQNEAQ (reference sequence). The CDR3 here is CASSLTTQGGYTF. The CDR3 coding sequence is TGTGCCAGCAGCTTAACGACCCAAGGAGGCTACACCTTC.

This clonotype was counted at least ten times. This chain joins TRBV20-1 and TRBJ2-7; TRBD2 might be the D (7 bases). CDR3 length: 11 residues. Germline assignment: CDR1 DFQATT and CDR2 SNEGSKA (reference sequence). The CDR3: CSGGPSYEQYF. The CDR3 DNA follows: TGCAGCGGGGGGCCTTCCTACGAGCAGTACTTC.

The table lists this clonotype with many counts. V is TRBV5-5 and J is TRBJ2-5; D is unresolved. V dropped 0 bases and J dropped 1 base, with 7 bases sitting between them. Germline V gives CDR1 SGHKS, CDR2 YYEKEE (reference sequence). The length of the CDR3 is 14 residues. The CDR3: CASSLAHGQETQYF. In nucleotides, the CDR3 is TGTGCCAGCAGCTTGGCGCACGGCCAAGAGACCCAGTACTTC. The full variable domain, with the rest looked up from reference TRBV5-5 and TRBJ2-5, is DAGVTQSPTHLIKTRGQQVTLRCSPISGHKSVSWYQQVLGQGPQFIFQYYEKEERGRGNFPDRFSARQFPNYSSELNVNALLLGDSALYLCASSLAHGQETQYFGPGTRLLVL.

The gene calls are TRBV2 and TRBJ1-2; no clear D. V lost 7 bases to trimming and J lost 4 bases, with 13 bases between them. This CDR3 region has 13 residues. The germline CDR1 and CDR2 sequences are SNHLY and FYNNEI. The CDR3 loop reads CASIRGSLYGYTF. The DNA of the CDR3 is TGTGCCAGCATTCGAGGCAGCCTCTATGGCTACACCTTC.

The chain couples TRBV7-3 to TRBJ2-2; D uncertain. Germline values: CDR1 SGHTA, CDR2 FQGTGA. The CDR3 runs 15 residues. Trimming removed 3 bases from V and 0 bases from J, with 8 bases in between. The CDR3 DNA is TGTGCCAGCAGCTTTGGAGCTACGAACACCGGGGAGCTGTTTTTT. It yields the protein CASSFGATNTGELFF.

The rearrangement links TRBV28 to TRBJ1-2; D is undetermined. This CDR3 is built from 13 residues. Trimming took off 2 bases at V and 7 bases at J, with 11 bases between the two ends. The germline gives CDR1 MDHEN, CDR2 SYDVKM. The DNA for the CDR3 is TGTGCCAGCAGTTTACATTCGGGAGGTGGCTACACCTTC. Translating it yields CASSLHSGGGYTF.

This clonotype came up many times. The rearrangement joins TRBV27 to TRBJ1-2; no clear D gene. Trimming removed 3 bases from V and 4 bases from J, with 21 bases in between. The CDR3 has 17 amino acids. Germline CDR1 and CDR2: MNHEY and SMNVEV (reference sequence). The CDR3 spells CASSLRQAPADFYGYTF. The CDR3 DNA is TGTGCCAGCAGTTTGCGACAAGCCCCCGCCGACTTCTATGGCTACACCTTC.

This clonotype was seen many times. The DNA for the CDR3 is TGTGCCAGCAGTGCCGGGACAGCTACCGGGGAGCTGTTTTTT. Its translation is CASSAGTATGELFF. This chain connects TRBV12-3 or TRBV12-4 to TRBJ2-2; TRBD1 matches 7 bases. There are 14 residues in the CDR3. The V segment lost 5 bases and the J segment 5 bases; nucleotides outside the gene matches: 5.

This clonotype was seen a handful of times. A much larger clone lies one base from this, so it may be a read error. The chain joins TRBV4-1 to TRBJ2-4; 7 positions agree with TRBD1. CDR1 is MGHRA and CDR2 is YSYEKL in the germline V gene. The CDR3 length is 17 residues. CDR3 nucleotides: TGCGCCAGCAGCCAGGGGGACAGAACCTTAGCCAAAAACATGCAGTACTTC. Its protein product is CASSQGDRTLAKNMQYF.

This clonotype was observed many times. V usage is TRBV7-9 and J usage is TRBJ1-1, with TRBD1 as a possible D gene (5 bases). Germline-derived CDR1 and CDR2 are SEHNR and FQNEAQ (reference sequence). The germline V and J ends were trimmed by 2 bases and 5 bases, with 15 bases remaining between them. There are 15 residues in the CDR3. The CDR3 protein is CASSLPGKGWTEAFF. CDR3 in DNA: TGTGCCAGCAGCTTACCTGGCAAGGGGTGGACTGAAGCTTTCTTT.

The chain uses TRBV6-1 and TRBJ1-1, with D maybe TRBD1 (6 bases). The germline V gene encodes CDR1 MNHNS and CDR2 SASEGT. This CDR3 region has 15 residues. The V and J ends lost 6 bases and 7 bases respectively, with 21 bases between them. CDR3 protein: CASRPRTELIGEAFF. The CDR3 DNA sequence: TGTGCCAGCAGGCCCCGGACAGAGCTCATCGGTGAAGCTTTCTTT.

This clonotype was detected ten times or more. The V call is TRBV6-2 or TRBV6-3, the J call TRBJ2-6; tentatively, D is TRBD2 (7 bases). Per the germline V gene, CDR1 is MNHEY and CDR2 is SVGEGT. The length of the CDR3 is 16 residues. Trimming stripped 8 bases from V and 1 base from J, with 15 bases between. The CDR3 DNA reads TGTGCCAGCTCAAAGGGGGGGAGTTCTGGGGCCAACGTCCTGACTTTC. Translated: CASSKGGSSGANVLTF.

There are a few counts of this clonotype. The V call is TRBV7-9, the J call TRBJ2-5; no clear D. V was cut by 5 bases and J by 5 bases, with 12 bases left in between. Germline V gene data show CDR1 as SEHNR and CDR2 as FQNEAQ (reference sequence). The CDR3 is 13 amino acids. This chain's CDR3 is CASSGVGGETQYF. CDR3 in DNA: TGTGCCAGCAGCGGGGTTGGTGGGGAGACCCAGTACTTC.

This clonotype has at least ten counts. V gene TRBV30 combines with J gene TRBJ1-2; the match to TRBD1 covers 8 bases. Germline V gives CDR1 GTSNPN, CDR2 SVGIG (reference sequence). V was clipped by 1 base and J by 4 bases; unmatched bases: 5. The length of the CDR3 is 14 residues. Written as DNA, the CDR3 is TGTGCCTGGAGTGAGAGGACAGGGCCCTATGGCTACACCTTC. This encodes CAWSERTGPYGYTF.

The chain carries TRBV20-1 and TRBJ2-5, with no clear D. This CDR3 comprises 14 residues. V lost 1 base and J 4 bases, leaving 13 bases between the germline ends. Germline-derived CDR1 and CDR2 are DFQATT and SNEGSKA (reference sequence). The CDR3 spells CSARGGVLLETQYF. In DNA, the CDR3 is TGCAGTGCTAGAGGTGGGGTCCTGCTAGAGACCCAGTACTTC.

This clonotype was observed many times. The V call is TRBV7-9, the J call TRBJ1-1, with D tentatively TRBD1 (6 bases). The ends were cut back, 3 bases at V and 12 bases at J, with 17 bases in the middle. Germline CDR1 is SEHNR and CDR2 is FQNEAQ (reference sequence). The CDR3 contains 13 residues. The CDR3 DNA follows: TGTGCCAGCAGCTTGAACAGGGCCTCGAGTACTTTCTTT. This sequence encodes CASSLNRASSTFF.

This clonotype was seen at least ten times. The chain joins TRBV20-1 to TRBJ1-1; maybe TRBD1 (5 bases). The CDR3 consists of 13 residues. Germline lookup yields CDR1 DFQATT and CDR2 SNEGSKA (reference sequence). V was cut by 6 bases and J by 1 base, with 12 bases left in between. The CDR3 is CSAAGPWNTEAFF. In nucleotides, the CDR3 is TGCAGTGCCGCGGGACCGTGGAACACTGAAGCTTTCTTT.

The chain combines TRBV20-1 with TRBJ1-5; TRBD1 might be the D (6 bases). Trimming took off 0 bases at V and 2 bases at J, with 14 bases between the two ends. Germline V lookup: CDR1 DFQATT, CDR2 SNEGSKA (reference sequence). The CDR3 covers 16 residues. The CDR3 nucleotides read TGCAGTGCTAGAGATTCAGGGGATTTCGGCAATCAGCCCCAGCATTTT. Translated: CSARDSGDFGNQPQHF.

Only a few counts were recorded for this clonotype. The chain recombines TRBV6-1 with TRBJ1-2; 7 nucleotides agree with TRBD1. Losses at the gene ends were 5 bases for V and 4 bases for J; bases not matched to a gene: 7. This CDR3 is built from 14 residues. Germline assignment: CDR1 MNHNS and CDR2 SASEGT. The CDR3 here is CASSTQGGGYGYTF. For the CDR3, the DNA is TGTGCCAGCAGTACGCAGGGGGGCGGCTATGGCTACACCTTC.